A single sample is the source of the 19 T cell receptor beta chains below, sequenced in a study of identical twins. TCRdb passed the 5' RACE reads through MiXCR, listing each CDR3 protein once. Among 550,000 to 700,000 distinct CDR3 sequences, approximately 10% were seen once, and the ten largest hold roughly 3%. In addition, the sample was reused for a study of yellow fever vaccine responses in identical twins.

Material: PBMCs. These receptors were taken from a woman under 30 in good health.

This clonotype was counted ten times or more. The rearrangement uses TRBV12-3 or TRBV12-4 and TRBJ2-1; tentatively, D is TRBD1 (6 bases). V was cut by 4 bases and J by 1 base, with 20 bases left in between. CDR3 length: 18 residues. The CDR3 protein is CASSSQGFTGKSYNEQFF. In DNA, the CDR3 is TGTGCCAGCAGTTCGCAGGGGTTCACAGGGAAATCCTACAATGAGCAGTTCTTC.

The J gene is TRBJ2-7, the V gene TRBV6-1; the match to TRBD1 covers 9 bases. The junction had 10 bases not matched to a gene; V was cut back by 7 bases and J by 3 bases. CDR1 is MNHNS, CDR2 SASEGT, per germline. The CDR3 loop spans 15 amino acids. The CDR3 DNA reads TGTGCCAGCATCCAGGGGGGGACAGGGAACTACGAGCAGTACTTC. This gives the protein CASIQGGTGNYEQYF.

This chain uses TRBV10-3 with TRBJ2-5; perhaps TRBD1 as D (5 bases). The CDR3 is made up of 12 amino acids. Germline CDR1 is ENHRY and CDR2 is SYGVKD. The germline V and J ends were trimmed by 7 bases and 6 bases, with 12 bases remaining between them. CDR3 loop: CAIKTGSQTQYF. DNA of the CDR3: TGTGCCATCAAAACAGGTTCCCAGACCCAGTACTTC.

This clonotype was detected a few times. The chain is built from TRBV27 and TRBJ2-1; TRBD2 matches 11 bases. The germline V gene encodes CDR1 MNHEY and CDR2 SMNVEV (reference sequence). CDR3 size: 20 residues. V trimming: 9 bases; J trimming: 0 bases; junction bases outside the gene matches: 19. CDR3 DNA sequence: TGTGCCAGGGAGAGAAGTAGCGGGAGGGGTGAGACTATCTCCTACAATGAGCAGTTCTTC. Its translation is CARERSSGRGETISYNEQFF.

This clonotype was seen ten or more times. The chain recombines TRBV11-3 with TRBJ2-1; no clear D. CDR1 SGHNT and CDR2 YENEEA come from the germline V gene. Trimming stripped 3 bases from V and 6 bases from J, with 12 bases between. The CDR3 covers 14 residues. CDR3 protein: CASSLSSTLNEQFF. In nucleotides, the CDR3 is TGTGCCAGCAGCTTGTCTAGTACGCTCAATGAGCAGTTCTTC.

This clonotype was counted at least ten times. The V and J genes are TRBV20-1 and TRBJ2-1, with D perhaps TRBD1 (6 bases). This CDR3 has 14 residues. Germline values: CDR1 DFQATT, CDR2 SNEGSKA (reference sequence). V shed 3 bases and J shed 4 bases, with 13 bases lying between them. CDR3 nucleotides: TGCAGTGCTAGGACCGGGACACTTTACAATGAGCAGTTCTTC. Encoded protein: CSARTGTLYNEQFF.

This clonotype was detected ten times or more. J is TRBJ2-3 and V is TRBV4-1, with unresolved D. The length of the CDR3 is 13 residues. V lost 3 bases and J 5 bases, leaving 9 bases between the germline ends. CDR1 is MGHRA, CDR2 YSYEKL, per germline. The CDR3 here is CASSQGKVDTQYF. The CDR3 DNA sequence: TGCGCCAGCAGCCAGGGAAAAGTAGATACGCAGTATTTT.

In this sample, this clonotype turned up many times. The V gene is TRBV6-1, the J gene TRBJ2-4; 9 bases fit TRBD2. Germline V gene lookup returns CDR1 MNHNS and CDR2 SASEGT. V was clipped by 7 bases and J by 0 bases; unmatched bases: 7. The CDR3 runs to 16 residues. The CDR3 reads CASTPGGGGAKNIQYF. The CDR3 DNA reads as TGTGCCAGCACCCCGGGCGGGGGGGGAGCCAAAAACATTCAGTACTTC.

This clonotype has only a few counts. The CDR3 spells CASSYTSGGSYEQYF. The CDR3 DNA is TGTGCCAGCAGTTACACTAGCGGGGGGTCCTACGAGCAGTACTTC. The chain recombines TRBV6-5 with TRBJ2-7, with 12 bases aligning to TRBD2. The CDR3 sequence is 15 residues long. Germline V gene sequence: CDR1 MNHEY, CDR2 SVGAGI. The junction had 0 bases not matched to a gene; V was cut back by 2 bases and J by 1 base.

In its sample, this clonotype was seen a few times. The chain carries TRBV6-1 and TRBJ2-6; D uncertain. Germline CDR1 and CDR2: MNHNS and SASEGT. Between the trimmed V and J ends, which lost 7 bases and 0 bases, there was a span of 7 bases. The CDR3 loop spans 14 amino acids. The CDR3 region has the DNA TGTGCCAGCACCCGTACCTCTGGGGCCAACGTCCTGACTTTC. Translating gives CASTRTSGANVLTF.

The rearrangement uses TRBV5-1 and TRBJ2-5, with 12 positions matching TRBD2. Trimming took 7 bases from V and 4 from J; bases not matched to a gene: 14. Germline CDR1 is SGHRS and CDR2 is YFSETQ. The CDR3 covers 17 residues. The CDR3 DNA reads TGCGCCAGCGGAATAGGACTAGCGGGGCCCCAAGGAGAGACCCAGTACTTC. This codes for CASGIGLAGPQGETQYF.

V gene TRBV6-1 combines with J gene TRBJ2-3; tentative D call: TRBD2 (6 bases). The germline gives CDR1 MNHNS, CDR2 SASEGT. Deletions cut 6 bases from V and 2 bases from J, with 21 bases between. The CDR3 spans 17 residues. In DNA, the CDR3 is TGTGCCAGCAGGCCCGCGGCCGGGAGCCCGAACACAGATACGCAGTATTTT. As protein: CASRPAAGSPNTDTQYF.

CDR3 coding DNA: TGTGCCAGCAGTCCCCGGGACAGTGCAGATACGCAGTATTTT. Translation gives CASSPRDSADTQYF. The chain joins TRBV27 to TRBJ2-3; 7 bases align to TRBD1. V lost 5 bases, J lost 4 bases, and 6 bases stayed unmatched. Germline assignment: CDR1 MNHEY and CDR2 SMNVEV (reference sequence). The CDR3 loop spans 14 amino acids.

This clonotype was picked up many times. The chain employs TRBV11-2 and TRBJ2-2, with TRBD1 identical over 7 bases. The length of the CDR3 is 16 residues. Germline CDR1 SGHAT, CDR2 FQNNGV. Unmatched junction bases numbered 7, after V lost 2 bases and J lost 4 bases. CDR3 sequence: CASSLMGQSFTGELFF. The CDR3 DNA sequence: TGTGCCAGCAGCTTAATGGGACAGAGCTTCACCGGGGAGCTGTTTTTT.

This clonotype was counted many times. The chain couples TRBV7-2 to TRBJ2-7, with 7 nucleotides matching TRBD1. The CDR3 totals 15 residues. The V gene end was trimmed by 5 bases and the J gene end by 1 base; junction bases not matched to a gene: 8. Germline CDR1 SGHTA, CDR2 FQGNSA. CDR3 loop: CASSPVTGKSYEQYF. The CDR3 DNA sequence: TGTGCCAGCAGCCCCGTGACAGGGAAATCCTACGAGCAGTACTTC. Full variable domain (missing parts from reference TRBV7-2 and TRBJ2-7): GAGVSQSPSNKVTEKGKDVELRCDPISGHTALYWYRQSLGQGLEFLIYFQGNSAPDKSGLPSDRFSAERTGGSVSTLTIQRTQQEDSAVYLCASSPVTGKSYEQYFGPGTRLTVT.

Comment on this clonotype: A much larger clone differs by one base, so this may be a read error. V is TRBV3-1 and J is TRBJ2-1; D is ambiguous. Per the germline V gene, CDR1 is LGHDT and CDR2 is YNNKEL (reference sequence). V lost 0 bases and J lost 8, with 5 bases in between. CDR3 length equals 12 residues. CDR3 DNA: TGTGCCAGCAGCCAAGACCTCTATGAGCAGTTCTTC. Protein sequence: CASSQDLYEQFF.

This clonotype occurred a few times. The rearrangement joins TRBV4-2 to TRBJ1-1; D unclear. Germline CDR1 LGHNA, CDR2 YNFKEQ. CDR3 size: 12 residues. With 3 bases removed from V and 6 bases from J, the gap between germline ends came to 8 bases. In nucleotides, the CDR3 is TGTGCCAGCAGCCACGGGGAGCCTGAAGCTTTCTTT. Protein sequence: CASSHGEPEAFF.

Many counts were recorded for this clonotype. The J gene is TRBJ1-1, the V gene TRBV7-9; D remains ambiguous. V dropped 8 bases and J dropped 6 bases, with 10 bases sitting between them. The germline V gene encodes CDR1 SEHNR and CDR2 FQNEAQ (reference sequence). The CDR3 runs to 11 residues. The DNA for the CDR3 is TGTGCCAGCGGAATCGGGGCTGAAGCTTTCTTT. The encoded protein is CASGIGAEAFF.

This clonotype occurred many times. The CDR3 spells CSARGHLSYNEQFF. The CDR3 DNA is TGCAGTGCTAGAGGACATTTGTCCTACAATGAGCAGTTCTTC. This sequence joins TRBV20-1 and TRBJ2-1, with D unclear. The V end was cut by 1 base, the J end by 1 base, with 8 bases between. The germline V gene has CDR1 DFQATT and CDR2 SNEGSKA (reference sequence). The CDR3 is made up of 14 amino acids.